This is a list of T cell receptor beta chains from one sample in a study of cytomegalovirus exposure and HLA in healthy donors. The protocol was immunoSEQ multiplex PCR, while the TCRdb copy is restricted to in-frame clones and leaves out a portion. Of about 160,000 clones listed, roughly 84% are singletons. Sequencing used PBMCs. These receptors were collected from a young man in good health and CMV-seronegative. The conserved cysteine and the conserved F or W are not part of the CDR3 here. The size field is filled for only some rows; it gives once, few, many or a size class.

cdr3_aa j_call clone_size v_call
ASSLGGYYEQY TRBJ2-7 NA TRBV5-4
ASTDRAVGTEAF TRBJ1-1 NA TRBV19
ASSIWSGGSRRRNNQPQH TRBJ1-5 NA TRBV19
ASSPRLMETQY TRBJ2-5 NA TRBV5-1
ASSSTGGMDSPLH TRBJ1-6 NA TRBV18
ASSPGFSGNTIY TRBJ1-3 few TRBV6-5
ASRNNRLSTDTQY TRBJ2-3 NA TRBV11-3
ASSLNVVTSNEQY TRBJ2-7 NA TRBV7-2
ASSFDSAGDTQY TRBJ2-3 NA TRBV7-2
ASSVGRKREKLF TRBJ1-4 NA TRBV2
ASSPSGGDTRLEQF TRBJ2-1 NA TRBV4-1
ASSEQGYNEQF TRBJ2-1 NA TRBV9
ASSLGRGSRSGRGYT TRBJ1-2 NA TRBV5-1
ASTRLAGISYEQY TRBJ2-7 once TRBV6-5
ASSVLTDGEQY TRBJ2-7 NA TRBV25-1
ASRARDSRDPNYGYT TRBJ1-2 NA TRBV12-2
ASSFGASPYEQY TRBJ2-7 NA TRBV27
ASSLSSGGYNEQF TRBJ2-1 NA TRBV28
ASSILAGLGYEQY TRBJ2-7 NA TRBV19
ASSPPPDRVEQY TRBJ2-7 NA TRBV25-1
ASSGDRKNTEAF TRBJ1-1 NA TRBV2
ASSSTDSAGTSTDTQY TRBJ2-3 NA TRBV28
ASSLGQGFSGNTIY TRBJ1-3 few TRBV5-1
ASSPNRVDEQY TRBJ2-7 NA TRBV18
ASSPTGNNEQF TRBJ2-1 NA TRBV18
ASSLRPGASGGISSAYNEQF TRBJ2-1 NA TRBV7-6
ASRTPPPAEAF TRBJ1-1 NA TRBV9
ASSFGTGTYEQY TRBJ2-7 NA TRBV11-2
ASSKNLYSNQPQH TRBJ1-5 NA TRBV28
ASSSRGPLDTQY TRBJ2-3 NA TRBV19
ASSLRTGATEAF TRBJ1-1 NA TRBV27
ASSTASGSVETQY TRBJ2-5 NA TRBV9
ASSVRLESNIQY TRBJ2-4 NA TRBV7-2
ASSLVLRGATQY TRBJ2-3 NA TRBV11-2
ASSQGQATDTQY TRBJ2-3 NA TRBV6-4
ASSELGPGPYEQY TRBJ2-7 NA TRBV6-1
ASSLLAGLYNEQF TRBJ2-1 NA TRBV7-9
ASSEGLSNIQY TRBJ2-4 NA TRBV9
ATSREGRLETQY TRBJ2-5 NA TRBV15
ASSQVGGSYNEQF TRBJ2-1 NA TRBV14
ASSLAGWADTQY TRBJ2-3 NA TRBV7-3
ASSSLRGSHEQY TRBJ2-7 NA TRBV13
ASSPLKNTGELF TRBJ2-2 NA TRBV7-7
ASSLATNSPLH TRBJ1-6 few TRBV5-1
ASSTFRGEKLF TRBJ1-4 NA TRBV27
ASSATGTGGEQY TRBJ2-7 NA TRBV5-1
SVARGFWEQY TRBJ2-7 NA TRBV29-1
ASSDSAGFGYT TRBJ1-2 many TRBV2
ASGQGARESNQPQH TRBJ1-5 NA TRBV10-2
ASSMWRAENSPLH TRBJ1-6 NA TRBV19
ASSYSTFSNQPQH TRBJ1-5 NA TRBV6-6
ASSLASPFAGGETQY TRBJ2-5 NA TRBV7-9
ASSLGQWLDTQY TRBJ2-3 NA TRBV5-5
AWSSFTGNQPQH TRBJ1-5 few TRBV30
ASKDGQPNTEAF TRBJ1-1 NA TRBV6-6
ASSPQRDSVNIQY TRBJ2-4 NA TRBV13
ASIAGTSLGGEQF TRBJ2-1 NA TRBV2
ASSRQGEIAGYT TRBJ1-2 once TRBV4-1
ASRVQGLNDGYT TRBJ1-2 NA TRBV5-1
ASSLGRANQETQY TRBJ2-5 NA TRBV5-8